The next 30 T cell receptor beta chains were all read from a single sample in a study of control samples from healthy donors and cancer patients. The data were produced by immunoSEQ multiplex PCR, yet TCRdb's version contains in-frame clones alone and is incomplete. The sample has 75,000 to 100,000 clones, 80% to 90% seen once; the top ten hold 14%. Sequenced material: blood. These receptors all stem from a young man in good health.

The genes are TRBV20-1 and TRBJ2-5; the D is unclear. The V and J ends lost 3 bases and 0 bases respectively, with 2 bases between them. The germline CDR1 and CDR2 sequences are DFQATT and SNEGSKA (reference sequence). The CDR3 is 11 residues long. The CDR3, as DNA: TGCAGTGCTAGGCACCAAGAGACCCAGTACTTC. As protein: CSARHQETQYF.

This clone was picked up one time. The J gene is TRBJ1-2, the V gene TRBV3-1 (or the pseudogene TRBV3-2); the D gene is possibly TRBD1 (5 bases). The CDR3 runs 16 residues. Trimming took off 1 base at V and 7 bases at J, with 19 bases between the two ends. The germline V gene encodes CDR1 LGHDT and CDR2 YNNKEL (reference sequence). This CDR3 reads CASSQGLAGSWAGYTF. The CDR3 DNA reads as TGTGCCAGCAGCCAAGGCTTGGCAGGGTCCTGGGCTGGCTACACCTTC.

The rearrangement joins TRBV4-2 to TRBJ2-3, with D hard to call. The CDR3 extends over 13 amino acids. V lost 0 bases, J lost 0 bases, and 1 base lay in between. Germline V gene sequence: CDR1 LGHNA, CDR2 YNFKEQ. CDR3 DNA: TGTGCCAGCAGCCAAGAAAGCACAGATACGCAGTATTTT. This gives the protein CASSQESTDTQYF.

The chain links TRBV7-9 to TRBJ1-4; maybe TRBD1 (6 bases). The ends were cut back, 0 bases at V and 8 bases at J, with 10 bases in the middle. Germline V gene sequence: CDR1 SEHNR, CDR2 FQNEAQ (reference sequence). This CDR3 spans 14 amino acids. Here the CDR3 reads CASSLAGTLEKLFF. The CDR3 coding sequence is TGTGCCAGCAGCTTAGCCGGGACACTCGAAAAACTGTTTTTT.

The rearrangement joins TRBV7-6 to TRBJ1-4, with 8 nucleotides matching TRBD1. The CDR3 consists of 17 residues. V lost 1 base and J lost 4; bases outside the gene matches: 8. Germline V gene lookup returns CDR1 SGHVS and CDR2 FNYEAQ. This CDR3 reads CASSLVWTGHRNEKLFF. The CDR3 region has the DNA TGTGCCAGCAGCTTAGTATGGACAGGGCACCGTAATGAAAAACTGTTTTTT.

This chain joins TRBV11-3 and TRBJ2-7, with 7 positions matching TRBD1. With 4 bases clipped from V and 2 bases from J, the junction kept 11 bases outside the gene matches. CDR1 is SGHNT, CDR2 YENEEA, per germline. The CDR3 has 16 residues. The CDR3 DNA reads as TGTGCCAGCAGCTCCTGGACCGGGACAGACCCCTACGAGCAGTACTTC. Translating gives CASSSWTGTDPYEQYF. Full variable domain (missing parts from reference TRBV11-3 and TRBJ2-7): EAGVVQSPRYKIIEKKQPVAFWCNPISGHNTLYWYLQNLGQGPELLIRYENEEAVDDSQLPKDRFSAERLKGVDSTLKIQPAELGDSAVYLCASSSWTGTDPYEQYFGPGTRLTVT.

The chain links TRBV19 to TRBJ2-2; D possibly matches TRBD1 or TRBD2 (6 bases each). This CDR3 is built from 16 residues. The germline gives CDR1 LNHDA, CDR2 SQIVND (reference sequence). Trimming cost V 4 bases and J 3 bases, with 15 bases left between them. The CDR3 nucleotides are TGTGCCAGTAGTAGGGGGGCAGGGAGGTACACCGGGGAGCTGTTTTTT. Translation gives CASSRGAGRYTGELFF.

This chain joins TRBV5-4 and TRBJ1-4, with a tentative D call TRBD1 (5 bases). Deletions cut 4 bases from V and 7 bases from J, with 14 bases between. Germline loops: CDR1 SGHNT, CDR2 YYREEE (reference sequence). This CDR3 has 14 residues. The CDR3 DNA reads TGTGCCAGCAGCCACGACAGAACTGCTGAAAAACTGTTTTTT. It yields the protein CASSHDRTAEKLFF.

This clone was recorded only once. CDR3: CASSKSSPGTGELFF. The CDR3 nucleotides read TGTGCCAGCAGTAAATCCTCTCCGGGGACCGGGGAGCTGTTTTTT. The chain employs TRBV2 and TRBJ2-2; a weak D match, TRBD2 (5 bases). Trimming pared 5 bases from V and 5 bases from J, leaving 15 bases between. Looked up from germline, CDR1 is SNHLY and CDR2 is FYNNEI. The CDR3 extends over 15 amino acids.

J is TRBJ1-1 and V is TRBV6-6; weak D call: TRBD1 (5 bases). Germline values: CDR1 MNHNY, CDR2 SVGAGI (reference sequence). V lost 2 bases and J lost 1, with 5 bases in between. There are 13 residues in the CDR3. CDR3 region: CASSYGGNTEAFF. DNA of the CDR3: TGTGCCAGCAGTTACGGGGGGAACACTGAAGCTTTCTTT.

The chain has TRBV29-1 and TRBJ2-2, with D possibly being TRBD1 or TRBD2 (5 bases each). Germline loops: CDR1 SQVTM, CDR2 ANQGSEA. Trimming shortened V by 0 bases and J by 5 bases, and 13 bases separated the two germline ends. The CDR3 runs to 15 residues. The CDR3 DNA sequence: TGCAGCGTTGAAGAAAGAAGGGGACGGACCGGGGAGCTGTTTTTT. This encodes CSVEERRGRTGELFF.

This chain links TRBV4-1 with TRBJ1-2, with TRBD1 matching 7 bases. Losses at the gene ends were 0 bases for V and 0 bases for J; bases not matched to a gene: 4. The CDR3 has 16 amino acids. CDR1 MGHRA and CDR2 YSYEKL come from the germline V gene. The CDR3 spells CASSQETDRANYGYTF. The CDR3 nucleotides are TGCGCCAGCAGCCAAGAAACCGACAGGGCTAACTATGGCTACACCTTC.

This chain links TRBV7-6 with TRBJ2-1, with 9 bases that match TRBD2. Germline V gene data show CDR1 as SGHVS and CDR2 as FNYEAQ. V trimming: 4 bases; J trimming: 8 bases; junction bases outside the gene matches: 12. CDR3 length equals 16 residues. CDR3 region: CASSSGPGLAWDEQFF. CDR3 DNA sequence: TGTGCCAGCAGCTCTGGGCCGGGACTAGCTTGGGATGAGCAGTTCTTC.

The chain is built from TRBV10-1 and TRBJ2-4; D gene uncertain. Per germline, CDR1 WNHNN and CDR2 SYGVQD (reference sequence). Trimming pared 0 bases from V and 5 bases from J, leaving 11 bases between. CDR3 length: 15 amino acids. This CDR3 reads CASSESVLGQNIQYF. The CDR3 DNA follows: TGCGCCAGCAGTGAGTCTGTACTTGGACAAAACATTCAGTACTTC.

The V gene is TRBV19, the J gene TRBJ2-7; the D gene is possibly TRBD1 (6 bases). The CDR3 is made up of 13 amino acids. V was cut by 7 bases and J by 3 bases, with 13 bases left in between. Germline CDR1 and CDR2: LNHDA and SQIVND (reference sequence). In nucleotides, the CDR3 is TGTGCCAGTACGTCCGGGACAAACTACGAGCAGTACTTC. Protein: CASTSGTNYEQYF.

This chain links TRBV30 with TRBJ1-1, with D perhaps TRBD1 (6 bases). V shed 4 bases and J shed 3 bases, with 24 bases lying between them. The V gene's germline CDR1 is GTSNPN and CDR2 SVGIG (reference sequence). This CDR3 spans 17 amino acids. The CDR3 here is CAWKAFRGQGRHTEAFF. The CDR3 coding sequence is TGTGCCTGGAAGGCTTTTCGAGGTCAGGGGAGACACACTGAAGCTTTCTTT. The full variable domain, its missing parts supplied by reference TRBV30 and TRBJ1-1, is SQTIHQWPATLVQPVGSPLSLECTVEGTSNPNLYWYRQAAGRGLQLLFYSVGIGQISSEVPQNLSASRPQDRQFILSSKKLLLSDSGFYLCAWKAFRGQGRHTEAFFGQGTRLTVV.

The rearrangement joins TRBV5-1 to TRBJ2-1, with D possibly being TRBD1 or TRBD2 (5 bases each). This CDR3 comprises 14 residues. V lost 0 bases, J lost 4 bases, and 8 bases lay in between. CDR1 is SGHRS, CDR2 YFSETQ, per germline. This CDR3 is CASSLGGVYNEQFF. The CDR3 DNA is TGCGCCAGCAGCTTGGGAGGGGTTTACAATGAGCAGTTCTTC.

V and J are TRBV2 and TRBJ1-1; D is perhaps TRBD1 (6 bases). CDR1 is SNHLY and CDR2 is FYNNEI in the germline V gene. This CDR3 contains 15 residues. V shed 7 bases and J shed 6 bases, with 21 bases lying between them. CDR3 residues: CASKIYGTSEAEAFF. Written as DNA, the CDR3 is TGTGCCAGCAAGATATATGGGACATCAGAAGCTGAAGCTTTCTTT. Variable domain in full (rest from reference TRBV2 and TRBJ1-1): EPEVTQTPSHQVTQMGQEVILRCVPISNHLYFYWYRQILGQKVEFLVSFYNNEISEKSEIFDDQFSVERPDGSNFTLKIRSTKLEDSAMYFCASKIYGTSEAEAFFGQGTRLTVV.

This chain connects TRBV18 to TRBJ2-1; D uncertain. The CDR3 has 13 amino acids. The germline gives CDR1 KGHSH, CDR2 LQKENI. The V and J ends lost 6 bases and 5 bases respectively, with 11 bases between them. The CDR3 protein is CASSPRKNNEQFF. CDR3 sequence (DNA): TGTGCCAGCTCCCCAAGAAAGAACAATGAGCAGTTCTTC.

The chain carries TRBV2 and TRBJ2-7; 11 bases are shared with TRBD2. This CDR3 comprises 15 residues. J gave up 3 bases and V 7 bases, and 8 bases lay outside the gene matches. The germline V gene has CDR1 SNHLY and CDR2 FYNNEI. The CDR3 loop is CASIASGGTYYEQYF. The CDR3 nucleotides read TGTGCCAGCATCGCTAGCGGGGGGACCTACTACGAGCAGTACTTC.

This sequence joins TRBV19 and TRBJ2-1, with D hard to call. Germline V CDR1 and CDR2: LNHDA, SQIVND (reference sequence). V lost 3 bases to trimming and J lost 2 bases, with 8 bases between them. The CDR3 is 14 residues long. Here the CDR3 DNA reads TGTGCCAGTAGTATCGGACCCCCCTACAATGAGCAGTTCTTC. It encodes CASSIGPPYNEQFF.

This clone was seen just once. This chain connects TRBV10-3 to TRBJ2-5; no clear D gene. The CDR3 contains 14 residues. Germline values: CDR1 ENHRY, CDR2 SYGVKD. Trimming shortened V by 3 bases and J by 0 bases, and 8 bases separated the two germline ends. CDR3 bases: TGTGCCATCAGTGAATACGGCGACCAAGAGACCCAGTACTTC. Encoded protein: CAISEYGDQETQYF.

This chain links TRBV2 with TRBJ1-1; the D gene is possibly TRBD1 (5 bases). V lost 6 bases and J 8 bases, leaving 10 bases between the germline ends. Germline V gene data show CDR1 as SNHLY and CDR2 as FYNNEI. The CDR3 spans 11 residues. The CDR3, as DNA: TGTGCCAGCAGCAGACAGCTGGAAGCTTTCTTT. This encodes CASSRQLEAFF.

The V call is TRBV7-7, the J call TRBJ2-2, with no clear D. Germline CDR1 SSHAT, CDR2 FNYEAQ (reference sequence). The CDR3 sequence is 12 residues long. Trimming took 11 bases from V and 3 from J, leaving 10 bases between them. CDR3 DNA sequence: TGTGCCTGGGTTACGGACACCGGGGAGCTGTTTTTT. Translation gives CAWVTDTGELFF.

This rearrangement joins TRBV9 to TRBJ1-2, with D possibly being TRBD1 (5 bases). V lost 3 bases and J 2 bases, leaving 20 bases between the germline ends. CDR1 SGDLS and CDR2 YYNGEE come from the germline V gene. CDR3 length equals 17 residues. In nucleotides, the CDR3 is TGTGCCAGCAGCGGACAGACCCATGGCCTATTAAACTATGGCTACACCTTC. Protein product: CASSGQTHGLLNYGYTF.

V is TRBV5-3 and J is TRBJ2-3, with D uncertain. TRBV5-3 is an open reading frame, and its role is uncertain. The CDR3 sequence is 12 residues long. The V end lost 5 bases, the J end lost 7 bases, and 11 bases lay between the germline ends. The CDR3 loop is CARRPARNTQYF. CDR3 bases: TGTGCCAGAAGGCCCGCTCGAAATACGCAGTATTTT.

This sequence joins TRBV27 and TRBJ1-1; 7 bases are a match to TRBD1. Unmatched junction bases numbered 11, after V lost 2 bases and J lost 5 bases. Germline CDR1 and CDR2: MNHEY and SMNVEV (reference sequence). This CDR3 contains 16 residues. CDR3 region: CASSLGTDRTFTEAFF. The CDR3 region has the DNA TGTGCCAGCAGTTTAGGGACAGATAGGACCTTTACTGAAGCTTTCTTT.

The chain links TRBV7-6 to TRBJ2-1, with TRBD2 matching 8 bases. Germline CDR1 and CDR2: SGHVS and FNYEAQ. The CDR3 spans 16 residues. The V segment lost 0 bases and the J segment 9 bases; nucleotides outside the gene matches: 10. The chain's CDR3 is CASSLALQRELGEQFF. CDR3 DNA sequence: TGTGCCAGCAGCTTAGCTCTACAGCGGGAGTTGGGTGAGCAGTTCTTC.

The chain carries TRBV2 and TRBJ2-3; D is undetermined. The germline CDR1 and CDR2 sequences are SNHLY and FYNNEI. This CDR3 is 17 amino acids long. The V end was cut by 6 bases, the J end by 2 bases, with 21 bases between. The CDR3, as DNA: TGTGCCAGCAGCGCCTCCTTTAAGAGGTTAAACACAGATACGCAGTATTTT. As protein: CASSASFKRLNTDTQYF. Filled out from reference TRBV2 and TRBJ2-3, the complete variable domain reads EPEVTQTPSHQVTQMGQEVILRCVPISNHLYFYWYRQILGQKVEFLVSFYNNEISEKSEIFDDQFSVERPDGSNFTLKIRSTKLEDSAMYFCASSASFKRLNTDTQYFGPGTRLTVL.

V is TRBV3-1 (or the pseudogene TRBV3-2) and J is TRBJ2-6, with no clear D. CDR3 length: 15 amino acids. CDR1 and CDR2 (germline): LGHDT, YNNKEL (reference sequence). Trimming took off 1 base at V and 2 bases at J, with 6 bases between the two ends. The CDR3, as DNA: TGTGCCAGCAGCCAAGGTAGGGCTGGGGCCAACGTCCTGACTTTC. Protein: CASSQGRAGANVLTF.